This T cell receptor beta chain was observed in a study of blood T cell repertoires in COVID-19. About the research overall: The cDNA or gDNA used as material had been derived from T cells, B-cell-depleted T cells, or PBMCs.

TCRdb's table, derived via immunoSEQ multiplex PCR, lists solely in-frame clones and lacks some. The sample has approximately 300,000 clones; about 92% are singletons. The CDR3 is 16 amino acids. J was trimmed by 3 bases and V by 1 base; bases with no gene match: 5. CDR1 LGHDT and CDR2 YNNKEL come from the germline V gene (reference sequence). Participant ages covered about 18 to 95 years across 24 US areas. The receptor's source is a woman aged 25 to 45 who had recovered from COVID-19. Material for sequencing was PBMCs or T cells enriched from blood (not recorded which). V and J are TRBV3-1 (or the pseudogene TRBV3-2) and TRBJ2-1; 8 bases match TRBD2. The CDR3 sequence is CASSQGMTSVYNEQFF. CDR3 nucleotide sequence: TGTGCCAGCAGCCAAGGGATGACTAGCGTCTACAATGAGCAGTTCTTC.